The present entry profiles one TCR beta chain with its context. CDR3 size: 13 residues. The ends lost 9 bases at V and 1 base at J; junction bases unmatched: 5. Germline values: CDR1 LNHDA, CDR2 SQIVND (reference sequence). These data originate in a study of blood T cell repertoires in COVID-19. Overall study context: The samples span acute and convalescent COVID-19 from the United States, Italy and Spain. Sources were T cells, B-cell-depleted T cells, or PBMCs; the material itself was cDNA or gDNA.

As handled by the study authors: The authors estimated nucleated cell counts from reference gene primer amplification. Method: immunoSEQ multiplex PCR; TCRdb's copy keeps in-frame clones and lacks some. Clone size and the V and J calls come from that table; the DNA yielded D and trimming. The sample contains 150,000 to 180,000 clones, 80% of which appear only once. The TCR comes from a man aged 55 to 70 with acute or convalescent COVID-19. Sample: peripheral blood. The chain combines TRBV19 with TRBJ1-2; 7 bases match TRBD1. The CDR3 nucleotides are TGTGCCAGCGGGACAGAGCTTAACTATGGCTACACCTTC. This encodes CASGTELNYGYTF.